Presented here are 18 T cell receptor beta chains from one specimen sequenced in a study of follicular helper T cells after annual influenza vaccination. Here immunoSEQ multiplex PCR was the method, and the copy in TCRdb shows in-frame clones only, minus some. This sample has a few thousand clones, with 65% to 90% found just once. The time point denotes: 2015-2016 season, pre-vaccination. The starting material was CXCR5+ CD38- circulating T follicular helper cells from blood, obtained on the day of influenza vaccination. As to subset: circulating Tfh, non-naive CD4+CXCR5+PD-1+ (ICOS+CD38+ or ICOS-CD38-). These receptors all come from an adult who received the influenza vaccine.

The CDR3 protein is CASSALRQGYGYTF. CDR3 bases: TGTGCCAGTAGTGCCCTACGGCAGGGCTATGGCTACACCTTC. The genes are TRBV19 and TRBJ1-2; tentative D call: TRBD1 (5 bases). The CDR3 runs to 14 residues. CDR1 is LNHDA and CDR2 is SQIVND in the germline V gene (reference sequence). Trimming pared 5 bases from V and 4 bases from J, leaving 14 bases between.

The V gene is TRBV28, the J gene TRBJ2-1; D is uncertain. The CDR3 sequence is 12 residues long. Trimming stripped 4 bases from V and 8 bases from J, with 9 bases between. Germline CDR1 is MDHEN and CDR2 is SYDVKM. CDR3 loop: CASSSQIDEQFF. In DNA, the CDR3 is TGTGCCAGCAGTTCCCAGATCGATGAGCAGTTCTTC.

This clone occurred once. The rearrangement uses TRBV6-5 and TRBJ2-2; D is unclear. Trimming left V 4 bases short and J 1 base short, with 4 bases between. Germline-derived CDR1 and CDR2 are MNHEY and SVGAGI. The CDR3 spans 13 residues. CDR3 nucleotides: TGTGCCAGCAGTTGGGGGAACACCGGGGAGCTGTTTTTT. This encodes CASSWGNTGELFF.

In this sample, this clone turned up once. This chain connects TRBV5-1 to TRBJ2-3; D not resolved. Trimming cost V 5 bases and J 3 bases, with 13 bases left between them. The CDR3 contains 14 residues. CDR1 is SGHRS, CDR2 YFSETQ, per germline. DNA of the CDR3: TGCGCCAGCAGACGGGTGAGCGCAACAGATACGCAGTATTTT. Translating gives CASRRVSATDTQYF.

This clone was counted between two and nine times. This chain joins TRBV7-9 and TRBJ1-2; TRBD1 might be the D (5 bases). Trimming stripped 8 bases from V and 2 bases from J, with 12 bases between. Germline CDR1 SEHNR, CDR2 FQNEAQ (reference sequence). The CDR3 is 13 amino acids. The CDR3 here is CASVDILNYGYTF. For the CDR3, the DNA is TGTGCCAGCGTGGACATATTGAACTATGGCTACACCTTC.

This clone has more than one count but fewer than ten. The V gene is TRBV6-1, the J gene TRBJ1-5, with a possible D match to TRBD1 (6 bases). Looked up from germline, CDR1 is MNHNS and CDR2 is SASEGT. Trimming stripped 5 bases from V and 4 bases from J, with 12 bases between. The CDR3 covers 14 residues. DNA for the CDR3: TGTGCCAGCAGTTCGGGACATGTGAATCAGCCCCAGCATTTT. Translation: CASSSGHVNQPQHF.

This clone was seen a single time. The V gene is TRBV7-2, the J gene TRBJ2-2; D is unresolved. V lost 5 bases and J lost 0, with 13 bases in between. The CDR3 is 16 residues long. Germline V CDR1 and CDR2: SGHTA, FQGNSA. CDR3 sequence reads: CASSPGGFANTGELFF. CDR3 in DNA: TGTGCCAGCAGCCCCGGTGGATTCGCGAACACCGGGGAGCTGTTTTTT.

This clone appeared once. The gene calls are TRBV5-6 and TRBJ2-7, with a possible D match to TRBD1 (6 bases). V lost 0 bases to trimming and J lost 10 bases, with 20 bases between them. This CDR3 is 15 amino acids long. Germline V gives CDR1 SGHDT, CDR2 YYEEEE. This CDR3 reads CASSLVGVGTPIQYF. The CDR3 bases are TGTGCCAGCAGCTTGGTCGGAGTCGGGACACCAATACAGTACTTC.

This sequence joins TRBV4-3 and TRBJ2-4; 10 positions agree with TRBD1. V gave up 1 base and J gave up 2 bases; unmatched junction bases: 5. The germline V gene encodes CDR1 LGHNA and CDR2 YSLEER. The CDR3 sequence is 17 residues long. CDR3 loop: CASSQAGTGVTKNIQYF. The CDR3 DNA reads as TGCGCCAGCAGCCAAGCCGGGACAGGGGTGACCAAAAACATTCAGTACTTC.

This clone was found a few times. J is TRBJ2-7 and V is TRBV13; D unclear. From germline, CDR1 is PRHDT and CDR2 FYEKMQ (reference sequence). Trimming took off 0 bases at V and 4 bases at J, with 10 bases between the two ends. The CDR3 runs 14 residues. CDR3 region: CASSLGGRAYEQYF. CDR3 bases: TGTGCCAGCAGCTTAGGGGGAAGGGCTTACGAGCAGTACTTC.

Note on this clone: Compared with germline, one end of the junction differs, possibly owing to a read error. The chain employs TRBV7-7 and TRBJ2-1; D gene unclear. The germline V gene has CDR1 SSHAT and CDR2 FNYEAQ (reference sequence). The CDR3 loop spans 15 amino acids. In DNA form, the CDR3 reads TGTGCTAGCAGCTTGAAACCGAGCTCCTACAATGAGCAGTTCTTC. Translating gives CASSLKPSSYNEQFF.

Written as DNA, the CDR3 is TGCAGCGTAAGACCTACAGGGTTTGGGGAGACCCAGTACTTC. Protein sequence: CSVRPTGFGETQYF. V and J are TRBV29-1 and TRBJ2-5, with D possibly matching TRBD1 (6 bases). The CDR3 covers 14 residues. The V end was cut by 6 bases, the J end by 5 bases, with 19 bases between. Per germline, CDR1 SQVTM and CDR2 ANQGSEA.

The chain recombines TRBV6-6 with TRBJ2-2; TRBD2 matches 7 bases. The ends lost 5 bases at V and 8 bases at J; junction bases unmatched: 2. The V gene's germline CDR1 is MNHNY and CDR2 SVGAGI (reference sequence). This CDR3 spans 12 amino acids. CDR3 region: CASSAGVGELFF. The CDR3 DNA follows: TGTGCCAGCAGTGCGGGAGTAGGGGAGCTGTTTTTT.

The chain is built from TRBV18 and TRBJ2-7, with 9 positions matching TRBD2. CDR3 size: 15 residues. Germline CDR1 reads KGHSH; CDR2 reads LQKENI. The ends lost 3 bases at V and 2 bases at J; junction bases unmatched: 5. The CDR3 is CASSPRLAVTYEQYF. The CDR3 nucleotides read TGTGCCAGCTCACCCAGACTAGCGGTTACCTACGAGCAGTACTTC.

This chain connects TRBV18 to TRBJ1-2, with TRBD1 matching over 11 bases. Germline V gene lookup returns CDR1 KGHSH and CDR2 LQKENI. The V and J ends lost 3 bases and 0 bases, in that order; junction bases with no gene match: 21. The CDR3 is made up of 22 amino acids. The CDR3 protein is CASSPGPIVGTGGSPTNYGYTF. The CDR3 DNA follows: TGTGCCAGCTCACCGGGGCCTATTGTCGGGACAGGGGGTTCCCCCACTAACTATGGCTACACCTTC.

V usage is TRBV6-5 and J usage is TRBJ2-5, with a possible D match to TRBD2 (6 bases). Germline CDR1 reads MNHEY; CDR2 reads SVGAGI. Trimming stripped 0 bases from V and 4 bases from J, with 12 bases between. CDR3 length: 15 amino acids. For the CDR3, the DNA is TGTGCCAGCAGTTACTCGCGCAGGGAGGTAGAGACCCAGTACTTC. Translated, it gives CASSYSRREVETQYF.

V is TRBV14 and J is TRBJ2-1; the D is unclear. Trimming took 1 base from V and 6 from J, leaving 13 bases between them. Germline CDR1 reads SGHDN; CDR2 reads FVKESK. The CDR3 consists of 15 residues. CDR3 in DNA: TGTGCCAGCAGCCAAGGGCCCCCAGAGATCAATGAGCAGTTCTTC. Its protein product is CASSQGPPEINEQFF. The whole variable domain, remainder taken from reference TRBV14 and TRBJ2-1, is EAGVTQFPSHSVIEKGQTVTLRCDPISGHDNLYWYRRVMGKEIKFLLHFVKESKQDESGMPNNRFLAERTGGTYSTLKVQPAELEDSGVYFCASSQGPPEINEQFFGPGTRLTVL.

The genes are TRBV5-1 and TRBJ1-1; D is possibly TRBD1 (5 bases). This CDR3 spans 14 amino acids. V was cut by 2 bases and J by 1 base, with 9 bases left in between. CDR1 and CDR2 from the germline V gene are SGHRS and YFSETQ. The CDR3: CASSLAGPNTEAFF. The CDR3 DNA reads TGCGCCAGCAGCTTAGCAGGGCCGAACACTGAAGCTTTCTTT.